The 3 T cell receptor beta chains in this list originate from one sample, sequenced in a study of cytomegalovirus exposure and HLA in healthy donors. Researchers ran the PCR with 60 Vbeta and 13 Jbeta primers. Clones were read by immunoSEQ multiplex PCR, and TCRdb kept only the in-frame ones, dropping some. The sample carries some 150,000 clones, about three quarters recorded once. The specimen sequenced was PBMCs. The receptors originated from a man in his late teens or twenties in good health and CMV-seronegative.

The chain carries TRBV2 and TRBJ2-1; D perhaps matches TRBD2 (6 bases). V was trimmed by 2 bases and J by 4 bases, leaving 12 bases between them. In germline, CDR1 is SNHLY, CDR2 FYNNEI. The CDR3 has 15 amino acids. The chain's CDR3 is CASSESGTLYNEQFF. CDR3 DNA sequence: TGTGCCAGCAGTGAATCCGGGACTTTGTACAATGAGCAGTTCTTC.

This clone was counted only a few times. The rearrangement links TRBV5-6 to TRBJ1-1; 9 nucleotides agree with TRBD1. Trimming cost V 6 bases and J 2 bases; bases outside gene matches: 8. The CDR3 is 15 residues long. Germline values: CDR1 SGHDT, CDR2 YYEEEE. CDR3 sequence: CASTPQGAVNTEAFF. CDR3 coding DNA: TGTGCCAGCACTCCACAGGGGGCGGTTAACACTGAAGCTTTCTTT. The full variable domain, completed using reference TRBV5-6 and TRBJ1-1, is DAGVTQSPTHLIKTRGQQVTLRCSPKSGHDTVSWYQQALGQGPQFIFQYYEEEERQRGNFPDRFSGHQFPNYSSELNVNALLLGDSALYLCASTPQGAVNTEAFFGQGTRLTVV.

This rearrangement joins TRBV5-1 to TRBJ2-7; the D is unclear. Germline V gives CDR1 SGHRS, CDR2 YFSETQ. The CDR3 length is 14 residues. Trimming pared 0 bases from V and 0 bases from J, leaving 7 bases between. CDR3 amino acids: CASSLEHNSYEQYF. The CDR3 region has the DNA TGCGCCAGCAGCTTGGAACACAACTCCTACGAGCAGTACTTC.